This TCR beta chain originates from a study of technical replicates of blood from several donors. The table came from immunoSEQ multiplex PCR; TCRdb's copy has only in-frame clones and leaves some out. Among 58,000 or so clones listed, 70% to 90% were seen once. Per the germline V gene, CDR1 is SNHLY and CDR2 is FYNNEI. This CDR3 contains 16 residues. V shed 1 base, J shed 7 bases, and the junction held 6 bases outside the gene matches. This receptor was identified in a human donor in good health. Some clones in this sample may be carry-over from other donors' samples. The V gene is TRBV2, the J gene TRBJ2-2, with 10 nucleotides matching TRBD2. What was sequenced was PBMCs. DNA of the CDR3: TGTGCCAGCAGTGAAGTCCTAGCGGGAGCGGGCGGGGAGCTGTTTTTT. The encoded protein is CASSEVLAGAGGELFF.